A selection of T cell receptor beta chains follows, all from one sample in a study of blood T cell repertoires in COVID-19. Sequenced by immunoSEQ multiplex PCR; TCRdb stores in-frame clones only, minus some. Of a few hundred thousand clones listed, roughly nine tenths were seen once; the top ten hold roughly 6.5%. Sequenced sample: peripheral blood. The receptor set was obtained from a young man who had recovered from COVID-19. Both conserved end residues are trimmed from each CDR3.

v_gene	len	j_gene	CDR3aa
TRBV29-1	11	TRBJ1-2	SGGTPASGGYT
TRBV7-6	12	TRBJ1-1	ASSLGGPGTEAF
TRBV18	12	TRBJ2-2	ASSPPYSGGELF
TRBV9	13	TRBJ2-1	ASSLWGDPYNEQF
TRBV4-1	13	TRBJ2-7	ASSQDGTGAYEQY
TRBV14	10	TRBJ1-6	ASGHHNSPLH
TRBV25-1	12	TRBJ2-2	ASSAGQLTGELF
TRBV7-9	12	TRBJ1-6	ASSKAGNNSPLH
TRBV19	12	TRBJ1-1	ASSLDRVGKEAF
TRBV19	13	TRBJ2-3	ASSLLAGGVDTQY